This T cell receptor beta chain was profiled in a study of cytomegalovirus exposure and HLA in healthy donors. Use of 60 Vbeta and 13 Jbeta primers characterized the PCR. The assay was immunoSEQ multiplex PCR, and TCRdb's table has in-frame clones only and misses some. The sample shows some 150,000 clones, around 79% of them seen only once. The sequenced material came from PBMCs. This sequence originates from a human donor in good health.

As DNA, the CDR3 is TGTGCCAGCAGCCACGAAGCCGTAGCGGGGGGGAACAATGAGCAGTTCTTC. This codes for CASSHEAVAGGNNEQFF. This chain links TRBV4-2 with TRBJ2-1; 11 bases match TRBD2. Germline V gene sequence: CDR1 LGHNA, CDR2 YNFKEQ. J gave up 5 bases and V 3 bases, and 9 bases lay outside the gene matches. This CDR3 region has 17 residues.